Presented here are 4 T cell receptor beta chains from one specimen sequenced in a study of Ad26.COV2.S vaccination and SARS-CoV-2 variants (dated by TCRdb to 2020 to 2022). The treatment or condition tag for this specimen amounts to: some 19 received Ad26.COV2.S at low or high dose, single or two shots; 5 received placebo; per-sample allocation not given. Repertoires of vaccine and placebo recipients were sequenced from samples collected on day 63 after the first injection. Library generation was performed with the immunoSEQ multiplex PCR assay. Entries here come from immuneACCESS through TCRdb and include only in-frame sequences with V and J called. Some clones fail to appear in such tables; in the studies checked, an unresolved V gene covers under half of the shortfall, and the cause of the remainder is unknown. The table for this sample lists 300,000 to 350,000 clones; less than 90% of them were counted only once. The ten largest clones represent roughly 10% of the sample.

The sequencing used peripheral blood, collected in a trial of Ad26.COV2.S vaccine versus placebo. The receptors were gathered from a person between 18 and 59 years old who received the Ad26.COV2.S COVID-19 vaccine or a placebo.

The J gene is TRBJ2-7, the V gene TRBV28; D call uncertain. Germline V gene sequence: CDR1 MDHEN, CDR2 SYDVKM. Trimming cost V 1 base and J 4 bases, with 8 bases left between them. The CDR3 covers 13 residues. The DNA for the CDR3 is TGTGCCAGCAGTTTATCCGGTGGTTACGAGCAGTACTTC. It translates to CASSLSGGYEQYF.

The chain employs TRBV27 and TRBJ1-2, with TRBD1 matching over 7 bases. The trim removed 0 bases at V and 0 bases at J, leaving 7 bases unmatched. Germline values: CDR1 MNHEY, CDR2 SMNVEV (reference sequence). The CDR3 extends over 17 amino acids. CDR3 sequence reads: CASSLSGQVLANYGYTF. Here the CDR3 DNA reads TGTGCCAGCAGTTTATCTGGACAGGTACTAGCTAACTATGGCTACACCTTC.

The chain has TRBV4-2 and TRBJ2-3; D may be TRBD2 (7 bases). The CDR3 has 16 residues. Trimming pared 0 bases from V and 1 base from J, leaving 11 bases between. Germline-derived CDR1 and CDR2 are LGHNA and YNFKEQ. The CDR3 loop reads CASSQDTGGRTDTQYF. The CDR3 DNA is TGTGCCAGCAGCCAAGATACGGGGGGCCGCACAGATACGCAGTATTTT.

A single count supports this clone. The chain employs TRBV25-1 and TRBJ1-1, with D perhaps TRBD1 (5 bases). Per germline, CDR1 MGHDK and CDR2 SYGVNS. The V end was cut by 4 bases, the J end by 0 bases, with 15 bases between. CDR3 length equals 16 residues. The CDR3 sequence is CASSGPGHLMNTEAFF. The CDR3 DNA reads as TGTGCCAGCAGTGGTCCAGGACATCTAATGAACACTGAAGCTTTCTTT.